This TCR beta chain originates from a study of STAT3 mutations in large granular lymphocyte leukemia. Study context: Roughly 42% of treated T-LGLL patients showed hematologic response to immunosuppression.

A remark on this clone: What it binds is not known.

Overall study results and limits: In T-cell large granular lymphocyte leukemia, about half of patients showed multiple immunodominant subclonotypes.

Average productive template count per sample was 35,000 to 45,000. Sequenced by immunoSEQ multiplex PCR; TCRdb stores in-frame clones only, minus some. Of approximately 22,000 clones detected, 94% appear once; the ten largest clones hold 6.5%. Sequencing was done on a sample of peripheral blood mononuclear cells. The sequence was collected from a man aged 35-49 years with T-cell large granular lymphocyte leukemia. Some clones in this sample may be carry-over from other donors' samples.

The CDR3 DNA reads TGTGCCAGCAGCATCGGGACAGGAACGGACACCGGGGAGCTGTTTTTT. This codes for CASSIGTGTDTGELFF. The chain recombines TRBV5-6 with TRBJ2-2, with 8 bases fitting TRBD1. The V gene's germline CDR1 is SGHDT and CDR2 YYEEEE. This CDR3 comprises 16 residues. V trimming: 4 bases; J trimming: 3 bases; junction bases outside the gene matches: 8. The variable domain in full, with the rest retrieved from reference TRBV5-6 and TRBJ2-2, is DAGVTQSPTHLIKTRGQQVTLRCSPKSGHDTVSWYQQALGQGPQFIFQYYEEEERQRGNFPDRFSGHQFPNYSSELNVNALLLGDSALYLCASSIGTGTDTGELFFGEGSRLTVL.